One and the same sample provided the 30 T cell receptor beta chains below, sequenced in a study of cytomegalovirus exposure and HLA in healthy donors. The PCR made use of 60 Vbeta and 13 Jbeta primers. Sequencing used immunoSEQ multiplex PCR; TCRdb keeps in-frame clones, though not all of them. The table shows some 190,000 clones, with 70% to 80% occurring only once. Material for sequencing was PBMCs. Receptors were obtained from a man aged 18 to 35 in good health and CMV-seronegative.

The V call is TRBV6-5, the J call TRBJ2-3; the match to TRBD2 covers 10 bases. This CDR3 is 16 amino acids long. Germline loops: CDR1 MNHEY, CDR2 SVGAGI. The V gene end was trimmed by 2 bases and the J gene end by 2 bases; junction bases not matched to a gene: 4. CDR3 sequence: CASSYKAGGTTDTQYF. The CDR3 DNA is TGTGCCAGCAGTTACAAAGCGGGGGGGACCACAGATACGCAGTATTTT.

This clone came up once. DNA of the CDR3: TGTGCCTGGAGTGTACTCGGGGGGCAGACCCAGTACTTC. Protein sequence: CAWSVLGGQTQYF. V is TRBV30 and J is TRBJ2-5, with D maybe TRBD2 (7 bases). The germline V gene encodes CDR1 GTSNPN and CDR2 SVGIG (reference sequence). Trimming left V 0 bases short and J 6 bases short, with 11 bases between. This CDR3 is 13 amino acids long.

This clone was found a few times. The CDR3 nucleotides read TGTGCCAGCAGCTTGTGGCGGGGTCGAGAGACCCAGTACTTC. Its protein product is CASSLWRGRETQYF. The V gene is TRBV5-6, the J gene TRBJ2-5, with TRBD2 as a possible D gene (6 bases). The V end lost 1 base, the J end lost 4 bases, and 11 bases lay between the germline ends. The CDR3 sequence is 14 residues long. CDR1 and CDR2 from the germline V gene are SGHDT and YYEEEE.

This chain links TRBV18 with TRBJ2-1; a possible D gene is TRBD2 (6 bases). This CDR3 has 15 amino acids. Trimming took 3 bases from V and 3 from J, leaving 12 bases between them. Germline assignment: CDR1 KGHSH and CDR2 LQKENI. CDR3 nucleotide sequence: TGTGCCAGCTCACCGAATAGCGGAGACTACAATGAGCAGTTCTTC. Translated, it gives CASSPNSGDYNEQFF.

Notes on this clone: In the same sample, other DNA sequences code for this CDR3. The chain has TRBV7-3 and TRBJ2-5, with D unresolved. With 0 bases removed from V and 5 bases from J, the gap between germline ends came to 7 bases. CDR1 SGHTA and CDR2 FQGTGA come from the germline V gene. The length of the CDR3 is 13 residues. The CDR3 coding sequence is TGTGCCAGCAGCTTAACTAGTCGTGAGACCCAGTACTTC. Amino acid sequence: CASSLTSRETQYF.

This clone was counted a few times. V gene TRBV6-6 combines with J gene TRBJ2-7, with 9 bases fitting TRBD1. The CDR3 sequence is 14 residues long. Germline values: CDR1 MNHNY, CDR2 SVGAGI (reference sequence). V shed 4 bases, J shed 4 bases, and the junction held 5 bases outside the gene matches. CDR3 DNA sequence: TGTGCCAGCAGTTCGGACAGGGGTAGGTACGAGCAGTACTTC. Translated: CASSSDRGRYEQYF.

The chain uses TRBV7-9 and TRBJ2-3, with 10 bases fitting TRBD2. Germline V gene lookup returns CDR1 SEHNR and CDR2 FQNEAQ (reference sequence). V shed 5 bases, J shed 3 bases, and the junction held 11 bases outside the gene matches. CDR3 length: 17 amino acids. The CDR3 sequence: CASSPSLAGVQTDTQYF. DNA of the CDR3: TGTGCCAGCAGCCCGTCTCTAGCGGGAGTACAGACAGATACGCAGTATTTT.

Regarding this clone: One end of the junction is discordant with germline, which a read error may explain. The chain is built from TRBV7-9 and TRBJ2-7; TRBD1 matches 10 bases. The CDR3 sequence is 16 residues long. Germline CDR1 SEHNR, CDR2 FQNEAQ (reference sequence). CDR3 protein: CSSSLAGQGKRYEQYF. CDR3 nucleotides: TGTTCCAGCAGCTTAGCGGGACAGGGGAAGAGGTACGAGCAGTACTTC.

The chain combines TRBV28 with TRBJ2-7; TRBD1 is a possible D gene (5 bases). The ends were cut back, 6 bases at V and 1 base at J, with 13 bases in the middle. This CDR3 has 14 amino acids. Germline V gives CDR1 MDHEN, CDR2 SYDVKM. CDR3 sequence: CASRLSQGSYEQYF. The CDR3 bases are TGTGCCAGCAGACTGAGCCAGGGTTCCTACGAGCAGTACTTC.

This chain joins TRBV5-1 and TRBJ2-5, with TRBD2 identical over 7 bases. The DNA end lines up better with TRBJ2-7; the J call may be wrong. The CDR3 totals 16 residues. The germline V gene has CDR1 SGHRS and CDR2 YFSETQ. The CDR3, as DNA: TGCGCCAGCAGCGCCAACCCGGGACTAATCAACTACGAGCAGTACTTC. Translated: CASSANPGLINYEQYF.

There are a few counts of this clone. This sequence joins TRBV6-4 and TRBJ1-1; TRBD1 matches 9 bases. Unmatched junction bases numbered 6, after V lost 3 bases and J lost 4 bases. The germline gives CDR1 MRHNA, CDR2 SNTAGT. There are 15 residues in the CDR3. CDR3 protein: CASSEQGASGTEAFF. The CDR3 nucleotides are TGTGCCAGCAGTGAACAGGGGGCTTCGGGCACTGAAGCTTTCTTT.

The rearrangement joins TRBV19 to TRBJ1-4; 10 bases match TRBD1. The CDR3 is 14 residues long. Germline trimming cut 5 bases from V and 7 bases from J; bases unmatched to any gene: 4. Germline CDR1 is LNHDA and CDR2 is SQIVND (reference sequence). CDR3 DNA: TGTGCCAGTAGTTGGACAGGGGGTTTTGAAAAACTGTTTTTT. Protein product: CASSWTGGFEKLFF. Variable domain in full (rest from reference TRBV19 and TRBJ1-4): DGGITQSPKYLFRKEGQNVTLSCEQNLNHDAMYWYRQDPGQGLRLIYYSQIVNDFQKGDIAEGYSVSREKKESFPLTVTSAQKNPTAFYLCASSWTGGFEKLFFGSGTQLSVL.

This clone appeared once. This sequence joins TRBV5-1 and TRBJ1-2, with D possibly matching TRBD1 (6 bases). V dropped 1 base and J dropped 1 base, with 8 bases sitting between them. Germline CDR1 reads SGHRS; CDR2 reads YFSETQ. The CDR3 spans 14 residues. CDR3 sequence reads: CASSLSQGNYGYTF. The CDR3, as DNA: TGCGCCAGCAGCTTGTCACAGGGTAACTATGGCTACACCTTC. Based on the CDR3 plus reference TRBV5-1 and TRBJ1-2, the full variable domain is KAGVTQTPRYLIKTRGQQVTLSCSPISGHRSVSWYQQTPGQGLQFLFEYFSETQRNKGNFPGRFSGRQFSNSRSEMNVSTLELGDSALYLCASSLSQGNYGYTFGSGTRLTVV.

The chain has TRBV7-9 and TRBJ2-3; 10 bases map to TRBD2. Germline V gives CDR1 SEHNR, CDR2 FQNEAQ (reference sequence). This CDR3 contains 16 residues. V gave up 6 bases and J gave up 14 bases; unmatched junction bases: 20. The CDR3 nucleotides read TGTGCCAGCAGGAGGATAGCGGGGGGCCTGGGAAGGGGACCGTATTTT. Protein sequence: CASRRIAGGLGRGPYF.

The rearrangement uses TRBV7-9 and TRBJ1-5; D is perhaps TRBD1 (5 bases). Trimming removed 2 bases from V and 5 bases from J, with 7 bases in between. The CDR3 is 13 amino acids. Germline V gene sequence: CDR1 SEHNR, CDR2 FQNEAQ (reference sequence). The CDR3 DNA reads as TGTGCCAGCAGCTTATCCAGGGATCAGCCCCAGCATTTT. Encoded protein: CASSLSRDQPQHF.

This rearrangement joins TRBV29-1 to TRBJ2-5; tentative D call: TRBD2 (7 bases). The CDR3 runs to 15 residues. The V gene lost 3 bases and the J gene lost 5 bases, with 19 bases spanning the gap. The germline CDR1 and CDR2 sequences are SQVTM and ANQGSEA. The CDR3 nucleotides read TGCAGCGTTGATAATCAACAGGGAGCGGGGGAGACCCAGTACTTC. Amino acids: CSVDNQQGAGETQYF. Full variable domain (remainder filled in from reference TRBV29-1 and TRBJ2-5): SAVISQKPSRDICQRGTSLTIQCQVDSQVTMMFWYRQQPGQSLTLIATANQGSEATYESGFVIDKFPISRPNLTFSTLTVSNMSPEDSSIYLCSVDNQQGAGETQYFGPGTRLLVL.

The CDR3 DNA sequence: TGCGCCAGCAGCCCCGACAGTAACTATGGCTACACCTTC. Translation: CASSPDSNYGYTF. V gene TRBV4-1 combines with J gene TRBJ1-2; a possible D gene is TRBD1 (5 bases). V gave up 4 bases and J gave up 1 base, with 7 bases separating them. Germline values: CDR1 MGHRA, CDR2 YSYEKL. There are 13 residues in the CDR3.

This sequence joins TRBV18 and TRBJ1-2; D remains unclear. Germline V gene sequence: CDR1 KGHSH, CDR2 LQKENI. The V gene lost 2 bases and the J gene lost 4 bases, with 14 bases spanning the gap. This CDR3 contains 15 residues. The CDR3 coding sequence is TGTGCCAGCTCACCAGGCTTAGCAGACTTCTATGGCTACACCTTC. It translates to CASSPGLADFYGYTF. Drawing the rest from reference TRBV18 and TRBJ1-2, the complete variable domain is NAGVMQNPRHLVRRRGQEARLRCSPMKGHSHVYWYRQLPEEGLKFMVYLQKENIIDESGMPKERFSAEFPKEGPSILRIQQVVRGDSAAYFCASSPGLADFYGYTFGSGTRLTVV.

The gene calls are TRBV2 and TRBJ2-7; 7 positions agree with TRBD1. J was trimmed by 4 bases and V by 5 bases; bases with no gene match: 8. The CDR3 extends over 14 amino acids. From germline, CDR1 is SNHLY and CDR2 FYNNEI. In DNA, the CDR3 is TGTGCCAGCAGTACCCGACAGGGACCTTACGAGCAGTACTTC. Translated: CASSTRQGPYEQYF.

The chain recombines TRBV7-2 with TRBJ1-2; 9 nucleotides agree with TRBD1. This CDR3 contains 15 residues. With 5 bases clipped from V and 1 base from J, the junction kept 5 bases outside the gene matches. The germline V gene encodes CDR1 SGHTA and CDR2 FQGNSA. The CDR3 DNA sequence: TGTGCCAGCAGCATCACAGGGGGCGATAACTATGGCTACACCTTC. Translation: CASSITGGDNYGYTF.

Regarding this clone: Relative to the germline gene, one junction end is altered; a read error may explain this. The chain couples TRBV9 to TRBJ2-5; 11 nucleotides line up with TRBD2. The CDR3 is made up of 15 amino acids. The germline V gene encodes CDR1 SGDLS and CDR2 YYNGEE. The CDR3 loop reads CTSSILAGESGTQYF. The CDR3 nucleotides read TGTACCAGCAGCATACTAGCGGGAGAGTCGGGGACCCAGTACTTC.

The CDR3 sequence is CASSLVQGGGKETQYF. As DNA, the CDR3 is TGTGCCAGCAGCTTAGTTCAGGGAGGGGGGAAGGAGACCCAGTACTTC. The rearrangement joins TRBV7-2 to TRBJ2-5, with a weak D call TRBD2 (7 bases). CDR1 and CDR2 (germline): SGHTA, FQGNSA. The V end lost 1 base, the J end lost 5 bases, and 17 bases lay between the germline ends. This CDR3 comprises 16 residues.

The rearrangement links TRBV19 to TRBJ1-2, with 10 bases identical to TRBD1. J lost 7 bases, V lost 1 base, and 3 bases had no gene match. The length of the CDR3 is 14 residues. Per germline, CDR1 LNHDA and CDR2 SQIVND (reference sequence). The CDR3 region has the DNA TGTGCCAGTAGTATAGGACAGGGGGCGGGTGGCTACACCTTC. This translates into CASSIGQGAGGYTF. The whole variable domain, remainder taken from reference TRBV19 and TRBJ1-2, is DGGITQSPKYLFRKEGQNVTLSCEQNLNHDAMYWYRQDPGQGLRLIYYSQIVNDFQKGDIAEGYSVSREKKESFPLTVTSAQKNPTAFYLCASSIGQGAGGYTFGSGTRLTVV.

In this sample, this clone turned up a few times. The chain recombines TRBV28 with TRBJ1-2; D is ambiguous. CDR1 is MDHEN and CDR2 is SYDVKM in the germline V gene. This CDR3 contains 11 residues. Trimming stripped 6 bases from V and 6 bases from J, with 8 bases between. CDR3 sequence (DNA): TGTGCCAGCAGCGATGGCAATGGCTACACCTTC. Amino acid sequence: CASSDGNGYTF.

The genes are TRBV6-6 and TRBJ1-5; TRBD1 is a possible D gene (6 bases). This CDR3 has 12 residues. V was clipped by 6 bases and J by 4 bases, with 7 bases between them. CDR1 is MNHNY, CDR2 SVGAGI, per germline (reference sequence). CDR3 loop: CASRQGNQPQHF. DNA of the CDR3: TGTGCCAGCAGGCAGGGGAATCAGCCCCAGCATTTT.

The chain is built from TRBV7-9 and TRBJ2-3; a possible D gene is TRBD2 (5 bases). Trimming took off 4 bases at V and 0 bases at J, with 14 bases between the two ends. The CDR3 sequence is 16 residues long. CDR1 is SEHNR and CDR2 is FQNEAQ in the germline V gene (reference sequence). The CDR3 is CASSWTPLPSTDTQYF. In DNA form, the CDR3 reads TGTGCCAGCAGCTGGACTCCCCTTCCCAGCACAGATACGCAGTATTTT.

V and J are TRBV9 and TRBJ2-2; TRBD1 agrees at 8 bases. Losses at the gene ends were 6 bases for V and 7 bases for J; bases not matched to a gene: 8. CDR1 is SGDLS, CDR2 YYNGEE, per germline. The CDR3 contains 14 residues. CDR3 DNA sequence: TGTGCCAGCAACAAAAACACAGGGGGCGGGGAGCTGTTTTTT. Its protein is CASNKNTGGGELFF. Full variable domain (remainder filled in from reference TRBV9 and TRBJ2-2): DSGVTQTPKHLITATGQRVTLRCSPRSGDLSVYWYQQSLDQGLQFLIQYYNGEERAKGNILERFSAQQFPDLHSELNLSSLELGDSALYFCASNKNTGGGELFFGEGSRLTVL.

The CDR3 DNA sequence: TGCGCCAGCAGCCAAGATCGAAATCCCTATGGAGGTGGCTACACCTTC. This codes for CASSQDRNPYGGGYTF. The chain uses TRBV4-3 and TRBJ1-2; D is unresolved. The CDR3 has 16 amino acids. Looked up from germline, CDR1 is LGHNA and CDR2 is YSLEER. Trimming removed 0 bases at V and 7 bases at J, with 18 bases between.

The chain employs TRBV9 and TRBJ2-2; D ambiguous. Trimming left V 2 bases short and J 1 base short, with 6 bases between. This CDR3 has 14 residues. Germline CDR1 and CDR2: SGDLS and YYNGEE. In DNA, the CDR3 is TGTGCCAGCAGCGTGTTCCAGAACACCGGGGAGCTGTTTTTT. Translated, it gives CASSVFQNTGELFF.

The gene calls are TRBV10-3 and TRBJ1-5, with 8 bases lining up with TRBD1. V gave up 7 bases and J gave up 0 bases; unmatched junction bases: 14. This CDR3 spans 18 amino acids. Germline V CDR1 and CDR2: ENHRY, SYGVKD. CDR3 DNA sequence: TGTGCCATCACCTTAGGACAGGGCCCTCGGGGTAGCAATCAGCCCCAGCATTTT. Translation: CAITLGQGPRGSNQPQHF.